The subject of this entry is one TCR beta chain. As originally analysed: Using reference gene primer amplification, nucleated cell counts were estimated. Sequenced by immunoSEQ multiplex PCR; TCRdb stores in-frame clones only, minus some. D and trimming come from the DNA, and the V and J calls and clone size come from that table. This sample carries around 77,000 clones, 80% to 95% of them seen once, and the ten largest clones take about 5%. These data are taken from a study of blood T cell repertoires in COVID-19. Whole-study context: Italy, Spain and the United States were the sources of the convalescent and acute COVID-19 samples.

Germline assignment: CDR1 MGHRA and CDR2 YSYEKL. This CDR3 has 15 amino acids. Trimming took off 0 bases at V and 4 bases at J, with 12 bases between the two ends. The chain has TRBV4-1 and TRBJ2-5; the D is unclear. The sequencing sample was made of peripheral blood. The source of this sequence is a woman aged 55 to 70 with active COVID-19. The CDR3 region is CASSQDATLLETQYF. The CDR3 coding sequence is TGCGCCAGCAGCCAAGATGCGACACTTCTAGAGACCCAGTACTTC.